The 14 T cell receptor beta chains listed next were all sequenced from one sample in a study of CD8 T cells in Susac syndrome. RNA was extracted with the RNeasy kit, and a quantity of roughly 0.45 to 1 ug was reverse transcribed using random hexamers. TCRdb re-derived calls from the immunoSEQ multiplex PCR reads in MiXCR, one entry per CDR3 protein. The sample lists roughly 160,000 distinct CDR3 sequences, just under 95% occurring once. The material sequenced was CD4+ T cells from PBMCs. These receptors were obtained from a human donor in good health.

The chain links TRBV7-6 to TRBJ2-3; 8 bases agree with TRBD1. The CDR3 has 15 amino acids. Germline CDR1 is SGHVS and CDR2 is FNYEAQ. Trimming cost V 5 bases and J 7 bases; bases outside gene matches: 11. DNA for the CDR3: TGTGCCAGCAGCCATGGGGGACAGGAGGAGAATACGCAGTATTTT. Translating gives CASSHGGQEENTQYF.

The CDR3 bases are TGTGCCAGCAGCACGGACAGGGTTCATGGCTACACCTTC. Translating gives CASSTDRVHGYTF. The chain has TRBV7-9 and TRBJ1-2, with 8 positions matching TRBD1. The V segment lost 5 bases and the J segment 6 bases; nucleotides outside the gene matches: 5. Germline CDR1 SEHNR, CDR2 FQNEAQ (reference sequence). This CDR3 has 13 amino acids.

The chain joins TRBV12-3 or TRBV12-4 to TRBJ1-4, with 7 bases aligning to TRBD1. The V and J ends lost 5 bases and 11 bases, in that order; junction bases with no gene match: 8. The CDR3 length is 13 residues. CDR3 amino acids: CASSPQGDPKLFF. The CDR3 bases are TGTGCCAGCAGTCCCCAGGGGGACCCGAAACTGTTTTTT.

V usage is TRBV6-2 or TRBV6-3 and J usage is TRBJ2-7; TRBD1 agrees at 8 bases. CDR1 MNHEY and CDR2 SVGEGT come from the germline V gene. V lost 2 bases, J lost 0 bases, and 3 bases stayed unmatched. The CDR3 loop spans 15 amino acids. CDR3 loop: CASSYNRGISYEQYF. In DNA form, the CDR3 reads TGTGCCAGCAGTTACAACAGGGGGATCTCCTACGAGCAGTACTTC.

This rearrangement joins TRBV20-1 to TRBJ1-1; D might be TRBD1 (5 bases). The CDR3 has 11 residues. V was clipped by 5 bases and J by 4 bases, with 8 bases between them. Per germline, CDR1 DFQATT and CDR2 SNEGSKA (reference sequence). CDR3 loop: CSAGGVTEAFF. The CDR3 DNA reads TGCAGTGCTGGGGGGGTCACTGAAGCTTTCTTT.

The rearrangement links TRBV3-1 to TRBJ2-1; possibly TRBD1 or TRBD2 for D (5 bases each). Germline CDR1 reads LGHDT; CDR2 reads YNNKEL (reference sequence). V shed 6 bases and J shed 9 bases, with 18 bases lying between them. The CDR3 is made up of 14 amino acids. CDR3 DNA: TGTGCCAGCAGACCATCGGCAGGGACGATTGAGCAGTTCTTC. Encoded protein: CASRPSAGTIEQFF.

This clonotype was seen more than once but under ten times. V usage is TRBV28 and J usage is TRBJ1-5; D ambiguous. This CDR3 spans 11 amino acids. Trimming shortened V by 6 bases and J by 4 bases, and 4 bases separated the two germline ends. Germline values: CDR1 MDHEN, CDR2 SYDVKM. The CDR3 DNA reads as TGTGCCAGCAGGTCGAATCAGCCCCAGCATTTT. It specifies CASRSNQPQHF.

This clonotype showed up just once. J is TRBJ2-7 and V is TRBV27; D possibly corresponds to TRBD1 (8 bases). In germline, CDR1 is MNHEY, CDR2 SMNVEV (reference sequence). The CDR3 is 15 amino acids. Trimming took off 3 bases at V and 4 bases at J, with 16 bases between the two ends. DNA of the CDR3: TGTGCCAGCAGTTTTCGTGGACAGGGAGGGTACGAGCAGTACTTC. It translates to CASSFRGQGGYEQYF.

The chain employs TRBV11-2 and TRBJ1-4, with a weak D call TRBD1 (6 bases). This CDR3 is built from 15 residues. The germline CDR1 and CDR2 sequences are SGHAT and FQNNGV. The V and J ends lost 3 bases and 8 bases respectively, with 16 bases between them. CDR3 bases: TGTGCCAGCAGCTTTAAACGGCAGGGGAACGAAAAACTGTTTTTT. It is translated as CASSFKRQGNEKLFF.

The V and J genes are TRBV29-1 and TRBJ1-2, with D possibly TRBD1 on 6 matching bases. Germline V gene sequence: CDR1 SQVTM, CDR2 ANQGSEA. V was trimmed by 3 bases and J by 5 bases, leaving 10 bases between them. CDR3 size: 12 residues. In DNA form, the CDR3 reads TGCAGCGTTGAGGGGGCTGTGTATGGCTACACCTTC. It codes for CSVEGAVYGYTF.

The V and J genes are TRBV5-1 and TRBJ2-3; D is ambiguous. Deletions cut 4 bases from V and 1 base from J, with 13 bases between. The CDR3 sequence is 15 residues long. Looked up from germline, CDR1 is SGHRS and CDR2 is YFSETQ. CDR3 coding DNA: TGCGCCAGCAGCCATAGTACCCCTCGCACAGATACGCAGTATTTT. It is translated as CASSHSTPRTDTQYF.

CDR3 in amino acids: CASSPGPGTDTQYF. CDR3 nucleotide sequence: TGTGCCAGCAGCCCGGGACCAGGCACAGATACGCAGTATTTT. The chain couples TRBV5-4 to TRBJ2-3; D might be TRBD1 or TRBD2, each matching 5 bases. Germline CDR1 and CDR2: SGHNT and YYREEE (reference sequence). V was trimmed by 4 bases and J by 1 base, leaving 10 bases between them. The CDR3 runs 14 residues.

The sample holds one count of this clonotype. The chain joins TRBV28 to TRBJ1-6; tentative D call: TRBD1 (6 bases). Trimming took 10 bases from V and 6 from J, leaving 16 bases between them. Per germline, CDR1 MDHEN and CDR2 SYDVKM. The CDR3 is made up of 14 amino acids. The CDR3 DNA follows: TGTGCCACGGGGGGGTACAGGGTTAATTCACCCCTCCACTTT. Translated, it gives CATGGYRVNSPLHF.

This CDR3 is CASSFRTSRETQYF. CDR3 nucleotides: TGTGCCAGCAGCTTCCGGACTAGCCGGGAGACCCAGTACTTC. The rearrangement uses TRBV5-6 and TRBJ2-5; 8 bases fit TRBD2. The ends lost 2 bases at V and 5 bases at J; junction bases unmatched: 5. Per germline, CDR1 SGHDT and CDR2 YYEEEE. CDR3 length: 14 amino acids.